The sequence of this TCR beta chain was determined in a study of blood T cells in healthy people across ages. Then a second PCR, running roughly 7 to 11 cycles, was carried out with a sample-barcoded 5' primer and a J-beta primer mix. TCRdb passed the 5' RACE reads through MiXCR, listing each CDR3 protein once. Of some 1,500,000 distinct CDR3 sequences listed, 42% are singletons. PBMCs numbering at least 6.5 million were isolated per sample. CDR3 length equals 13 residues. V lost 8 bases and J lost 4, with 14 bases in between. This clonotype was observed a handful of times. The antigen is undetermined. Study-level results: Investigators treated diversity estimates from one million T cells as underestimates. No one knew whether donors had CMV, which possibly confounded expanded clonotype changes.

V is TRBV12-3 or TRBV12-4 and J is TRBJ1-1, with D possibly being TRBD1 (5 bases). This TCR was sampled from a woman younger than 30 in good health. Material for sequencing was blood. In nucleotides, the CDR3 is TGTGCCAGCGGGACCGAGTCAGCCACTGAAGCTTTCTTT. It is translated as CASGTESATEAFF.